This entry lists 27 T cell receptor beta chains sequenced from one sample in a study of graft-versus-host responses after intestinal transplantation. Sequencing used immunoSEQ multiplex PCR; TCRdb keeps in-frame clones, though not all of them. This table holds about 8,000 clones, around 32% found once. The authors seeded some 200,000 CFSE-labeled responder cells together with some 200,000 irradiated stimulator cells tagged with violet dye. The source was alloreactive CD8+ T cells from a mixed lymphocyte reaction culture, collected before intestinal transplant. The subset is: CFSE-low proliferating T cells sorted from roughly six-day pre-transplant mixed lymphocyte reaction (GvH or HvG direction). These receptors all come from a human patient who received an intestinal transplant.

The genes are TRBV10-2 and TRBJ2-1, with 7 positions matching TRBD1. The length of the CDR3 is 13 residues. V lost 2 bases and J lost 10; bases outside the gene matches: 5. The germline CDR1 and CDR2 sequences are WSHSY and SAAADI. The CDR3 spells CASSEHRTGEQFF. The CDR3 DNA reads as TGCGCCAGCAGTGAGCATAGGACAGGCGAGCAGTTCTTC.

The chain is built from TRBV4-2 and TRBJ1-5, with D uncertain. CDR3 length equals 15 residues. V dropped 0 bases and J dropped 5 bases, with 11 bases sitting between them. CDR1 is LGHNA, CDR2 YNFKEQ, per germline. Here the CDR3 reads CASSQELRDHQPQHF. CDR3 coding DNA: TGTGCCAGCAGCCAAGAACTGAGGGATCATCAGCCCCAGCATTTT.

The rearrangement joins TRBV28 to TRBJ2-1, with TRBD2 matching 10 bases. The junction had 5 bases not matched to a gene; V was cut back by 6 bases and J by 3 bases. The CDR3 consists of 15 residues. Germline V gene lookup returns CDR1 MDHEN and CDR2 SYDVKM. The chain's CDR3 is CASSIGTSVYNEQFF. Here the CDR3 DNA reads TGTGCCAGCAGCATTGGGACTAGCGTCTACAATGAGCAGTTCTTC.

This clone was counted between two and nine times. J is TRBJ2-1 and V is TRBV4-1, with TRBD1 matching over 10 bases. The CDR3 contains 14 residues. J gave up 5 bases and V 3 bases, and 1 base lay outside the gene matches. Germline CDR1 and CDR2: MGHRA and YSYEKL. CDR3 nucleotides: TGCGCCAGCAGCCAGGGACAGGGGCACAATGAGCAGTTCTTC. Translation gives CASSQGQGHNEQFF.

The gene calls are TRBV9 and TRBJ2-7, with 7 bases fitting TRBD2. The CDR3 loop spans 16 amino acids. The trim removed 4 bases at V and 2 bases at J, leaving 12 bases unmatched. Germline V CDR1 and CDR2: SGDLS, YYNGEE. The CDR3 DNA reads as TGTGCCAGCAGCCAAGTCGGGGCGGGAGCGACCTACGAGCAGTACTTC. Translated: CASSQVGAGATYEQYF.

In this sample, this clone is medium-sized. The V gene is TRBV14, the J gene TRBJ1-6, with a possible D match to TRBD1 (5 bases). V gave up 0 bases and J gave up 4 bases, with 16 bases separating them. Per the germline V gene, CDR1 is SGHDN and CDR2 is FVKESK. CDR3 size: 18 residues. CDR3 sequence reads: CASSQELPRTPYNSPLHF. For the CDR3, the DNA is TGTGCCAGCAGCCAAGAACTCCCCCGGACACCTTATAATTCACCCCTCCACTTT.

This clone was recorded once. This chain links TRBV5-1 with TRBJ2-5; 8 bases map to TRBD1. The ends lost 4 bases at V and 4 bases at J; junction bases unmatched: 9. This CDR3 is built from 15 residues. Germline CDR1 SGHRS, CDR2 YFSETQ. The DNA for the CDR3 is TGCGCCAGCAGCCTACCCGGGACAGGTCGAGAGACCCAGTACTTC. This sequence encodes CASSLPGTGRETQYF. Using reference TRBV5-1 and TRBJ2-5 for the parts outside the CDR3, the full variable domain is KAGVTQTPRYLIKTRGQQVTLSCSPISGHRSVSWYQQTPGQGLQFLFEYFSETQRNKGNFPGRFSGRQFSNSRSEMNVSTLELGDSALYLCASSLPGTGRETQYFGPGTRLLVL.

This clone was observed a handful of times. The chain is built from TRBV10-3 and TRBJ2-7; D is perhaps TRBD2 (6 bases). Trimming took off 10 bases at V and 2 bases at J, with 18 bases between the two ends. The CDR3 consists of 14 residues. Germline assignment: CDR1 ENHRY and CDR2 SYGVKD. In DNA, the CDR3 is TGTGCCACAGCATTAGGTCGGAGGGCCTACGAGCAGTACTTC. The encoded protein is CATALGRRAYEQYF.

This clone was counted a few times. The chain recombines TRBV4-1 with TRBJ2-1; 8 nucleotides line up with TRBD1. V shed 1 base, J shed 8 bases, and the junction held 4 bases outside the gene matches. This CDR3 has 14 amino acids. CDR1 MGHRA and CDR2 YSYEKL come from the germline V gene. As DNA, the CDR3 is TGCGCCAGCAGCCAAGGGACAGGGTATGATGAGCAGTTCTTC. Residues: CASSQGTGYDEQFF.

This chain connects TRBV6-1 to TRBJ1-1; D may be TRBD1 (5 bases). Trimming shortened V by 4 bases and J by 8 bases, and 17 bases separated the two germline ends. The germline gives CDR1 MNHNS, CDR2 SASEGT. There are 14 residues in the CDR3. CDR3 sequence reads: CASSVFLLGLEAFF. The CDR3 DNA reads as TGTGCCAGCAGTGTATTTTTATTGGGGCTGGAAGCTTTCTTT.

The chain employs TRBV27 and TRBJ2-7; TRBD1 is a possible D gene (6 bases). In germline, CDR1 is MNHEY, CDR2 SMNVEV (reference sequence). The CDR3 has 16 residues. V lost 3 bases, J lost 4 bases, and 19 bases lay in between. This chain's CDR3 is CASSFLQDSYYYEQYF. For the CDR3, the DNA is TGTGCCAGCAGTTTTTTGCAGGACAGCTATTATTACGAGCAGTACTTC.

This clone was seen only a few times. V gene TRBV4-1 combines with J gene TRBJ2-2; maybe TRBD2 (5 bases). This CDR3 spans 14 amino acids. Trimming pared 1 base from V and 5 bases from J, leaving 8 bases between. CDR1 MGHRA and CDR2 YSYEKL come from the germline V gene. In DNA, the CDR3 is TGCGCCAGCAGCCAAGGGGGAGCAACCGGGGAGCTGTTTTTT. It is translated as CASSQGGATGELFF.

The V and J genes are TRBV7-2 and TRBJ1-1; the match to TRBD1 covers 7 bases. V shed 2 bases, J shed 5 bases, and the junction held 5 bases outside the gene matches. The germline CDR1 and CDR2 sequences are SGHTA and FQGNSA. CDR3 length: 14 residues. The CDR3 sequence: CASSLRGRATEAFF. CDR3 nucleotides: TGTGCCAGCAGCTTAAGGGGGCGAGCGACTGAAGCTTTCTTT.

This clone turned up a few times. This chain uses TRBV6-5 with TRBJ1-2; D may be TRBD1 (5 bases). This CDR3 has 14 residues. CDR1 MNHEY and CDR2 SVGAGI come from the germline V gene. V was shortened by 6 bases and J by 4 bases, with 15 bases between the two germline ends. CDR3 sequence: CASRFLGGAYGYTF. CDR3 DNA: TGTGCCAGCAGATTTTTGGGGGGAGCCTATGGCTACACCTTC.

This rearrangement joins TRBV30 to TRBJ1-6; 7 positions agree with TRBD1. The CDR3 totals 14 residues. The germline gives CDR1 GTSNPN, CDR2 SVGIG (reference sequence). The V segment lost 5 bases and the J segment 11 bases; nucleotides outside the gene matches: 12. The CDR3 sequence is CAWGGQSPFTPLHF. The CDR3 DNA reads TGTGCCTGGGGGGGACAGTCCCCATTCACACCCCTCCACTTT.

The CDR3 DNA reads TGTGCCAGCAGGCAGGGCCTACCTACCGATACGCAGTATTTT. Translation gives CASRQGLPTDTQYF. This chain connects TRBV2 to TRBJ2-3, with D tentatively TRBD1 (5 bases). The CDR3 has 14 residues. Germline-derived CDR1 and CDR2 are SNHLY and FYNNEI. Trimming shortened V by 6 bases and J by 6 bases, and 16 bases separated the two germline ends.

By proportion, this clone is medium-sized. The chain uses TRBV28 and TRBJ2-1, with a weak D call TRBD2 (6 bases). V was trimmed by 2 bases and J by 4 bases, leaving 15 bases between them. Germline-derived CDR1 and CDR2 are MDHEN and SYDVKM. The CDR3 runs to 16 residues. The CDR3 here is CASSLLVGRRYNEQFF. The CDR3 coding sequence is TGTGCCAGCAGTTTACTCGTCGGGAGAAGGTACAATGAGCAGTTCTTC.

The CDR3 region is CASSYSKGTVSYEQYF. For the CDR3, the DNA is TGTGCCAGCAGTTACTCGAAGGGGACTGTTTCCTACGAGCAGTACTTC. The rearrangement joins TRBV6-5 to TRBJ2-7; D perhaps matches TRBD2 (6 bases). V lost 0 bases to trimming and J lost 1 base, with 13 bases between them. Germline CDR1 MNHEY, CDR2 SVGAGI. The CDR3 spans 16 residues.

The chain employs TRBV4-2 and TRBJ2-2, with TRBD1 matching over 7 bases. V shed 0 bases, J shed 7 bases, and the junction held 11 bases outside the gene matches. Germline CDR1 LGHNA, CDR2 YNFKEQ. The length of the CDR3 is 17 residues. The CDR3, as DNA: TGTGCCAGCAGCCAAGATTGGGCAGGGGGAAGTCTCGGGGAGCTGTTTTTT. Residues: CASSQDWAGGSLGELFF.

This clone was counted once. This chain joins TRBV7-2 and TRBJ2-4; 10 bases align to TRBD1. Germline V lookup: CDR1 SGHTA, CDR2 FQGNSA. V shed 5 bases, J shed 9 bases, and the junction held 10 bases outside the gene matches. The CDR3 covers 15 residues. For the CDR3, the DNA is TGTGCCAGCAGCCGACCGACAGGGGGCCTTGGCATTCAGTACTTC. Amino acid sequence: CASSRPTGGLGIQYF.

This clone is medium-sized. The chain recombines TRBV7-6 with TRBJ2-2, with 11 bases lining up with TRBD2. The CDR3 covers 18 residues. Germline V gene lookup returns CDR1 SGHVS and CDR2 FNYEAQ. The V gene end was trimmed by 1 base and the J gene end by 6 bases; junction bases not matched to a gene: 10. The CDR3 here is CASSLEGLAGGSAGELFF. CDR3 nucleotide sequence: TGTGCCAGCAGCTTAGAAGGGCTAGCGGGAGGTTCCGCCGGGGAGCTGTTTTTT. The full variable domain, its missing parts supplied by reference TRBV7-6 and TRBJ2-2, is GAGVSQSPRYKVTKRGQDVALRCDPISGHVSLYWYRQALGQGPEFLTYFNYEAQQDKSGLPNDRFSAERPEGSISTLTIQRTEQRDSAMYRCASSLEGLAGGSAGELFFGEGSRLTVL.

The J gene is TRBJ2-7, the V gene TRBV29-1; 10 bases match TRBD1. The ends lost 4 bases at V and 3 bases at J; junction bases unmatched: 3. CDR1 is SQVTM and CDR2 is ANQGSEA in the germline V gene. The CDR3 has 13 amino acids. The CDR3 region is CSVGTGGVYEQYF. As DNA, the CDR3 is TGCAGCGTTGGGACAGGGGGTGTCTACGAGCAGTACTTC.

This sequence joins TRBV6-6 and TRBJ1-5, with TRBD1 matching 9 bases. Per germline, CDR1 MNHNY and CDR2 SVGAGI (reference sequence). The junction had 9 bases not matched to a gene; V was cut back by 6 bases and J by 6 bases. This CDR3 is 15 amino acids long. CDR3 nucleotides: TGTGCCAGCAGCCCTGGGACAGGGTTTGGTCAGCCCCAGCATTTT. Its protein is CASSPGTGFGQPQHF.

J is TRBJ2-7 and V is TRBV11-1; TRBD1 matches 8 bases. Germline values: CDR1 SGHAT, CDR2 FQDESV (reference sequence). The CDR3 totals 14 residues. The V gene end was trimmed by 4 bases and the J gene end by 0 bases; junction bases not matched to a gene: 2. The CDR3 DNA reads TGTGCCAGCAGCTGGGACAGGCTCTCCTACGAGCAGTACTTC. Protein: CASSWDRLSYEQYF.

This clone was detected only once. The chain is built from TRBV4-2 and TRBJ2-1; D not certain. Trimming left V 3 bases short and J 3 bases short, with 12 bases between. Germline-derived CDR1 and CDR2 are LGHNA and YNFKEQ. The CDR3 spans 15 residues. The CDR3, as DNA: TGTGCCAGCAGCCACCTAGAAATCGGCTACAATGAGCAGTTCTTC. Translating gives CASSHLEIGYNEQFF.

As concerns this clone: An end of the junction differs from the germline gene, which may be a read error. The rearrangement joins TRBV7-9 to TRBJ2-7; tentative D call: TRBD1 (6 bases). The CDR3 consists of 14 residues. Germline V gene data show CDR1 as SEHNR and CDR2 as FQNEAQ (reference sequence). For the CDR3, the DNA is TGTACCAGCAGCTTAGGTGGACAGCTCTACGAGCAGTACTTC. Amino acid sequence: CTSSLGGQLYEQYF.

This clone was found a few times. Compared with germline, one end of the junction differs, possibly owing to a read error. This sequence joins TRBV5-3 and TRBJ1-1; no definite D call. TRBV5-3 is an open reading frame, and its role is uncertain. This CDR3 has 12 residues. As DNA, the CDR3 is TGTGCCAGCAGCTCGTTGAGTACTGAAGCTTTCTTT. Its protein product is CASSSLSTEAFF.